Listed below are T cell receptor beta chains from one sample, sequenced in a study of technical replicates of blood from several donors. The data were produced by immunoSEQ multiplex PCR, yet TCRdb's version contains in-frame clones alone and is incomplete. Altogether around 65,000 clones are present, 88% being singletons, with the ten largest covering around 4.6%. What was sequenced was PBMCs. The source is a human donor in good health. Some clones in this sample may be carry-over from other donors' samples. Each CDR3 is given with its conserved first and last residue. D genes are given only for firm matches. A row's size may be missing; if present it is once, few, many or a size class.

V gene: TRBV5-1
clone size: .
J gene: TRBJ2-7
D gene: TRBD1
CDR3 DNA: TGCGCCAGCAGTTACGGGACAGTATCCTACGAGCAGTACTTC
CDR3 protein: CASSYGTVSYEQYF

V gene: TRBV2
clone size: .
J gene: TRBJ2-1
D gene: .
CDR3 DNA: TGTGCCAGCACTGACGCGAGCTCCTACAATGAGCAGTTCTTC
CDR3 protein: CASTDASSYNEQFF

V gene: TRBV4-1
clone size: .
J gene: TRBJ2-3
D gene: .
CDR3 DNA: TGCGCCAGCAGCCCCCCCCGCCGGTCAGATACGCAGTATTTT
CDR3 protein: CASSPPRRSDTQYF

V gene: TRBV11-2
clone size: .
J gene: TRBJ2-7
D gene: .
CDR3 DNA: TGTGCCAGCAGCTGGGACATCGGCGAGCAGTACTTC
CDR3 protein: CASSWDIGEQYF

V gene: TRBV6-6
clone size: .
J gene: TRBJ1-5
D gene: TRBD1
CDR3 DNA: TGTGCCAGCGGATTGACAGGGGGAGGCAATCAGCCCCAGCATTTT
CDR3 protein: CASGLTGGGNQPQHF

V gene: TRBV19
clone size: .
J gene: TRBJ1-1
D gene: TRBD1
CDR3 DNA: TGTGCCAGTAGTATGGGGACAGGGGGGATCATGAACACTGAAGCTTTCTTT
CDR3 protein: CASSMGTGGIMNTEAFF

V gene: TRBV6-1
clone size: .
J gene: TRBJ2-1
D gene: TRBD1
CDR3 DNA: TGTGCCAGCAGTGCCGACAGGGCAAAGACCAATGAGCAGTTCTTC
CDR3 protein: CASSADRAKTNEQFF

V gene: TRBV4-3
clone size: .
J gene: TRBJ1-4
D gene: .
CDR3 DNA: TGCGCCAGCAGCCAAGATCCGGGAGCAACTAATGAAAAACTGTTTTTT
CDR3 protein: CASSQDPGATNEKLFF

V gene: TRBV4-3
clone size: once
J gene: TRBJ1-6
D gene: .
CDR3 DNA: TGCGCCAGCAGCCAAGATACCGGGAATTCACCCCTCCACTTT
CDR3 protein: CASSQDTGNSPLHF

V gene: TRBV7-2
clone size: .
J gene: TRBJ2-3
D gene: .
CDR3 DNA: TGTGCCAGCAGCTTACAGGCGGCAGGGCCCACAGATACGCAGTATTTT
CDR3 protein: CASSLQAAGPTDTQYF

V gene: TRBV7-9
clone size: .
J gene: TRBJ1-1
D gene: .
CDR3 DNA: TGTGCCAGCAGCTCCCTTTTGGAAGGAGGAGCTTTCTTT
CDR3 protein: CASSSLLEGGAFF

V gene: TRBV27
clone size: .
J gene: TRBJ2-7
D gene: TRBD1
CDR3 DNA: TGTGCCAGCAGTTGGGGGACAGGGGTTGTCGAGCAGTACTTC
CDR3 protein: CASSWGTGVVEQYF

V gene: TRBV6-1
clone size: .
J gene: TRBJ2-7
D gene: .
CDR3 DNA: TGTGCCAGCAGTTGGGCGGAGCAGTACTTC
CDR3 protein: CASSWAEQYF

V gene: TRBV7-3
clone size: .
J gene: TRBJ2-1
D gene: TRBD2
CDR3 DNA: TGTGCCAGCAGCTTAACGGCGGGAGGTAAGGGTGAGCAGTTCTTC
CDR3 protein: CASSLTAGGKGEQFF

V gene: TRBV5-4
clone size: .
J gene: TRBJ2-1
D gene: .
CDR3 DNA: TGTGCCAGCAGCTCCCCTGGACAGCTCTACAATGAGCAGTTCTTC
CDR3 protein: CASSSPGQLYNEQFF

V gene: TRBV7-3
clone size: .
J gene: TRBJ2-5
D gene: .
CDR3 DNA: TGTGCCAGCAGCTTAGGGCTACAAGAGACCCAGTACTTC
CDR3 protein: CASSLGLQETQYF

V gene: TRBV5-6
clone size: .
J gene: TRBJ2-3
D gene: TRBD2
CDR3 DNA: TGTGCCAGCATCAGCGCGGGGGGCCCCCCGAGCAACACAGATACGCAGTATTTT
CDR3 protein: CASISAGGPPSNTDTQYF

V gene: TRBV30
clone size: .
J gene: TRBJ1-5
D gene: .
CDR3 DNA: TGTGCCTGGAGTGCAGGGTTTGCGCCCCAGCATTTT
CDR3 protein: CAWSAGFAPQHF

V gene: TRBV6-6
clone size: .
J gene: TRBJ2-3
D gene: TRBD2
CDR3 DNA: TGTGCCAGCAGTTACTCCTCGGGGGGGGGCACAGATACGCAGTATTTT
CDR3 protein: CASSYSSGGGTDTQYF

V gene: TRBV5-1
clone size: .
J gene: TRBJ2-3
D gene: .
CDR3 DNA: TGCGCCAGCAGCTTGGGGGACTTTCCAGATACGCAGTATTTT
CDR3 protein: CASSLGDFPDTQYF

V gene: TRBV28
clone size: .
J gene: TRBJ2-5
D gene: .
CDR3 DNA: TGTGCCAGCAGCACCCGAGACTGGCACCGAGGTACCCAGTACTTC
CDR3 protein: CASSTRDWHRGTQYF

V gene: TRBV18
clone size: .
J gene: TRBJ2-1
D gene: .
CDR3 DNA: TGTGCCACCGGGGTGCTGTCCTACAATGAGCAGTTCTTC
CDR3 protein: CATGVLSYNEQFF

V gene: TRBV6-5
clone size: once
J gene: TRBJ1-2
D gene: .
CDR3 DNA: TGTGCCAGCAGTTACGCCGGGGGGCAAGATGGCTACACCTTC
CDR3 protein: CASSYAGGQDGYTF

V gene: TRBV6-5
clone size: .
J gene: TRBJ2-1
D gene: TRBD2
CDR3 DNA: TGTGCCAGCAGTTACTCCGGGGAGGGCAATGAGCAGTTCTTC
CDR3 protein: CASSYSGEGNEQFF

V gene: TRBV5-4
clone size: .
J gene: TRBJ2-2
D gene: TRBD2
CDR3 DNA: TGTGCCAGCAGCCCGAGCCTGACTAGCGGGGTTACCGGGGAGCTGTTTTTT
CDR3 protein: CASSPSLTSGVTGELFF

V gene: TRBV10-1
clone size: .
J gene: TRBJ1-6
D gene: .
CDR3 DNA: TGCGCCAGCAGCGAGGGGGTGGGGCTATTAAGCTCCTATAATTCACCCCTCCACTTT
CDR3 protein: CASSEGVGLLSSYNSPLHF

V gene: TRBV7-9
clone size: .
J gene: TRBJ2-3
D gene: TRBD2
CDR3 DNA: TGTGCCAGCAGCCCTCTAGCGGCTAGCACAGATACGCAGTATTTT
CDR3 protein: CASSPLAASTDTQYF

V gene: TRBV9
clone size: .
J gene: TRBJ2-2
D gene: TRBD2
CDR3 DNA: TGTGCCAGCAGCCTATCGACTAGCGGGGGGTCGGGCACCGGGGAGCTGTTTTTT
CDR3 protein: CASSLSTSGGSGTGELFF

V gene: TRBV6-1
clone size: .
J gene: TRBJ1-5
D gene: TRBD1
CDR3 DNA: TGTGCCAGCAGTGGGCTGGACAGGGGGAGCAATCAGCCCCAGCATTTT
CDR3 protein: CASSGLDRGSNQPQHF

V gene: TRBV25-1
clone size: .
J gene: TRBJ2-1
D gene: TRBD2
CDR3 DNA: TGTGCCAGCAGTGAACCCACTAGCGGGGCGAGGGATGAGCAGTTCTTC
CDR3 protein: CASSEPTSGARDEQFF

V gene: TRBV7-9
clone size: .
J gene: TRBJ2-5
D gene: .
CDR3 DNA: TGTGCCAGCAGCTTCCCAACAGGGACCCAAGAGACCCAGTACTTC
CDR3 protein: CASSFPTGTQETQYF

V gene: TRBV4-3
clone size: once
J gene: TRBJ1-1
D gene: .
CDR3 DNA: TGCGCCAGCAGCCAAGAGCCGGAGGGCGCTGAAGCTTTCTTT
CDR3 protein: CASSQEPEGAEAFF

V gene: TRBV19
clone size: .
J gene: TRBJ2-1
D gene: TRBD2
CDR3 DNA: TGTGCCAGTAGTATTGCCGGACTAGCGGGGTACAATGAGCAGTTCTTC
CDR3 protein: CASSIAGLAGYNEQFF

V gene: TRBV5-6
clone size: .
J gene: TRBJ1-1
D gene: .
CDR3 DNA: TGTGCCAGCAGCCTTCCATTCCGGGTCAACACTGAAGCTTTCTTC
CDR3 protein: CASSLPFRVNTEAFF

V gene: TRBV11-3
clone size: .
J gene: TRBJ2-3
D gene: .
CDR3 DNA: TGTGCCAGCAGCTTAGCGGGGAGTATGTATACGCAGTATTTT
CDR3 protein: CASSLAGSMYTQYF

V gene: TRBV5-6
clone size: .
J gene: TRBJ1-1
D gene: TRBD1
CDR3 DNA: TGTGCCAGCAGCAGGGAGTACAGGGGACCTCTGACTGAAGCTTTCTTT
CDR3 protein: CASSREYRGPLTEAFF

V gene: TRBV10-1
clone size: .
J gene: TRBJ1-1
D gene: .
CDR3 DNA: TGCGCCAGCAACCCAGGGCCCAACACTGAAGCTTTCTTT
CDR3 protein: CASNPGPNTEAFF

V gene: TRBV27
clone size: .
J gene: TRBJ2-3
D gene: .
CDR3 DNA: TGTGCCAGCAGCCTAGCGCCGAGCACAGATACGCAGTATTTT
CDR3 protein: CASSLAPSTDTQYF

V gene: TRBV7-9
clone size: .
J gene: TRBJ2-7
D gene: TRBD1
CDR3 DNA: TGTGCCAGCAGCGTTCCAGGGGGCTACGAGCAGTACTTC
CDR3 protein: CASSVPGGYEQYF

V gene: TRBV5-4
clone size: .
J gene: TRBJ2-5
D gene: .
CDR3 DNA: TGTGCCAGCAGCTCGAGGGTAGCGGGACAGGAGACCCAGTACTTC
CDR3 protein: CASSSRVAGQETQYF

V gene: TRBV5-1
clone size: .
J gene: TRBJ2-2
D gene: TRBD2
CDR3 DNA: TGCGCCAGCAGCTTGGCGGGAGGCACCGGGGAGCTGTTTTTT
CDR3 protein: CASSLAGGTGELFF

V gene: TRBV6-1
clone size: .
J gene: TRBJ2-3
D gene: .
CDR3 DNA: TGTGCCAGCAGTCTGGGGGCAGTTACGCAGTATTTT
CDR3 protein: CASSLGAVTQYF

V gene: TRBV7-8
clone size: .
J gene: TRBJ1-4
D gene: .
CDR3 DNA: TGTGCCAGCAGCTCGTGGACAGTGGCACTGTTTTTT
CDR3 protein: CASSSWTVALFF

V gene: TRBV5-1
clone size: .
J gene: TRBJ2-3
D gene: .
CDR3 DNA: TGCGCCAGCAGCTTGATAGCGGTATCTAGCACAGATACGCAGTATTTT
CDR3 protein: CASSLIAVSSTDTQYF

V gene: TRBV7-6
clone size: .
J gene: TRBJ1-1
D gene: .
CDR3 DNA: TGTGCCAGCAGCTTAGCGACAAACACTGAAGCTTTCTTT
CDR3 protein: CASSLATNTEAFF

V gene: TRBV4-3
clone size: .
J gene: TRBJ2-6
D gene: .
CDR3 DNA: TGCGCCAGCAGCCAAGAGCTTCGGGGCTCTGGGGCCAACGTCCTGACTTTC
CDR3 protein: CASSQELRGSGANVLTF

V gene: TRBV4-1
clone size: .
J gene: TRBJ2-5
D gene: TRBD2
CDR3 DNA: TGCGCCAGCAGCCAAGCACTAGCGGGGGTCCAAGAGACCCAGTACTTC
CDR3 protein: CASSQALAGVQETQYF

V gene: TRBV5-1
clone size: .
J gene: TRBJ2-5
D gene: TRBD2
CDR3 DNA: TGCGCCAGCAGCAGAGGACTAGCGGGAGCAGCAGAGACCCAGTACTTC
CDR3 protein: CASSRGLAGAAETQYF

V gene: TRBV6-6
clone size: .
J gene: TRBJ2-7
D gene: TRBD2
CDR3 DNA: TGTGCCAGCAGTTCGGCGGGAGCAGTCGAGCAGTACTTC
CDR3 protein: CASSSAGAVEQYF

V gene: TRBV2
clone size: .
J gene: TRBJ1-5
D gene: TRBD1
CDR3 DNA: TGTGCCAGCATGGGGGAACCCGAACAGGGGTTTACTAATCAGCCCCAGCATTTT
CDR3 protein: CASMGEPEQGFTNQPQHF

V gene: TRBV6-6
clone size: .
J gene: TRBJ1-1
D gene: TRBD1
CDR3 DNA: TGTGCCAGCAGTAAACAGGGGTTTCCCACTGAAGCTTTCTTT
CDR3 protein: CASSKQGFPTEAFF

V gene: TRBV2
clone size: once
J gene: TRBJ1-1
D gene: TRBD1
CDR3 DNA: TGTGCCAGCAGCCTGACAGGGGTTATGACTGAAGCTTTCTTT
CDR3 protein: CASSLTGVMTEAFF

V gene: TRBV7-2
clone size: .
J gene: TRBJ2-3
D gene: TRBD1
CDR3 DNA: TGTGCCAGCAGCAACGGACAGGGGAGAGATACGCAGTATTTT
CDR3 protein: CASSNGQGRDTQYF

V gene: TRBV7-6
clone size: .
J gene: TRBJ2-7
D gene: .
CDR3 DNA: TGTGCCAGCACCTCTGAGTGGGGGGAACAATACGAGCAGTACTTC
CDR3 protein: CASTSEWGEQYEQYF

V gene: TRBV28
clone size: .
J gene: TRBJ2-7
D gene: .
CDR3 DNA: TGTGCCACCCGACACTCAAGCTCCTACGAGCAGTACTTC
CDR3 protein: CATRHSSSYEQYF

V gene: TRBV19
clone size: .
J gene: TRBJ2-7
D gene: TRBD1
CDR3 DNA: TGTGCCAGTTGGGACAGAAGCTCCTACGAGCAGTACTTC
CDR3 protein: CASWDRSSYEQYF

V gene: TRBV9
clone size: .
J gene: TRBJ2-1
D gene: TRBD2
CDR3 DNA: TGTGCCAGCAGCGCAGGGACTAGCGCGTACAATGAGCAGTTCTTC
CDR3 protein: CASSAGTSAYNEQFF

V gene: TRBV2
clone size: .
J gene: TRBJ1-1
D gene: .
CDR3 DNA: TGTGCCAGCAGGAAAGGGGGGGCTAACACTGAAGCTTTCTTT
CDR3 protein: CASRKGGANTEAFF

V gene: TRBV4-2
clone size: .
J gene: TRBJ1-2
D gene: TRBD1
CDR3 DNA: TGTGCCAGCAGCCGATCCGGGACAGGTAACTATGGCTACACCTTC
CDR3 protein: CASSRSGTGNYGYTF